This T cell receptor beta chain is drawn from a study of T-cell reconstitution after alpha-beta-depleted transplantation in children. The library targeted TCRbeta and was prepared with unique molecular identifiers. One entry per CDR3 protein, called by TCRdb with MiXCR from the PCR reads. The sample carries about 110,000 distinct CDR3 sequences, approximately 10% recorded once. This clonotype appeared many times. The sequencing here drew on PBMCs from the stem cell graft donor, taken from the stem cell graft. The TCR originated in a human donor who donated a stem cell graft to a child with acute lymphoblastic leukemia.

CDR3 sequence (DNA): TGCGCCAGCAGCCAAGACCCCCTCGGTATCCGGGCGGGAATGAACACTGAAGCTTTCTTT. This translates into CASSQDPLGIRAGMNTEAFF. The rearrangement uses TRBV4-1 and TRBJ1-1; D unresolved. Germline values: CDR1 MGHRA, CDR2 YSYEKL. Trimming pared 0 bases from V and 0 bases from J, leaving 23 bases between. This CDR3 spans 20 amino acids.